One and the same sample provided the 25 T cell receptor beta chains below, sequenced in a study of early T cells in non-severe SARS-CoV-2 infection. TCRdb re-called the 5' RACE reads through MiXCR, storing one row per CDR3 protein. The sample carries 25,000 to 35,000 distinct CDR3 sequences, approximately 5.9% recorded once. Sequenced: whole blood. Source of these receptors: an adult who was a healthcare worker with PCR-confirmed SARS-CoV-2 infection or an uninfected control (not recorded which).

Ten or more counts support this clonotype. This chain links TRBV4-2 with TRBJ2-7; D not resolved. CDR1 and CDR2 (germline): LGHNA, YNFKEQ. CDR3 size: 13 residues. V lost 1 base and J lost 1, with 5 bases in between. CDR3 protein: CASSQGRSYEQYF. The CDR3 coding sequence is TGTGCCAGCAGCCAAGGGCGGTCCTACGAGCAGTACTTC.

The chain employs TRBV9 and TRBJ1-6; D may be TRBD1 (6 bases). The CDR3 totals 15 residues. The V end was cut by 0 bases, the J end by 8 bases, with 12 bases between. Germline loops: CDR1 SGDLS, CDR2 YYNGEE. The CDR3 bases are TGTGCCAGCAGCGTAGAGCAAGGGGGTCATTCACCCCTCCACTTT. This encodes CASSVEQGGHSPLHF.

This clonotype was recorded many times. The CDR3 is CAISEGSSGSMDTQYF. CDR3 DNA: TGTGCCATCAGTGAGGGCTCTAGCGGGAGCATGGATACGCAGTATTTT. V is TRBV10-3 and J is TRBJ2-3, with TRBD2 identical over 10 bases. Germline V CDR1 and CDR2: ENHRY, SYGVKD. After removal of 2 bases from V and 6 bases from J, the junction contained 8 bases not matched to a gene. The CDR3 has 16 amino acids.

Written as DNA, the CDR3 is TGTGCCAGCAGCCTCGCCCACTACGAGCAGTACTTC. This codes for CASSLAHYEQYF. The chain has TRBV12-3 or TRBV12-4 and TRBJ2-7; D is unresolved. The CDR3 length is 12 residues. Trimming pared 6 bases from V and 3 bases from J, leaving 9 bases between.

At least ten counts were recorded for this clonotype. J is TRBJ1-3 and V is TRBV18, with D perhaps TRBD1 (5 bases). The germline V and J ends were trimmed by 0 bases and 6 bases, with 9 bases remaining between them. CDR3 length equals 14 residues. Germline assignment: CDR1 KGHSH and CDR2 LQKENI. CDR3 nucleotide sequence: TGTGCCAGCTCACCACCCCAGGGTGAAAACACCATATATTTT. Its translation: CASSPPQGENTIYF.

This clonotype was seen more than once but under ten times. CDR3 protein: CASSAGANVLTF. The CDR3 nucleotides are TGTGCCAGCAGCGCTGGGGCCAACGTCCTGACTTTC. The rearrangement links TRBV2 to TRBJ2-6; D remains ambiguous. V was cut by 6 bases and J by 2 bases, with 2 bases left in between. CDR1 and CDR2 from the germline V gene are SNHLY and FYNNEI. The CDR3 loop spans 12 amino acids.

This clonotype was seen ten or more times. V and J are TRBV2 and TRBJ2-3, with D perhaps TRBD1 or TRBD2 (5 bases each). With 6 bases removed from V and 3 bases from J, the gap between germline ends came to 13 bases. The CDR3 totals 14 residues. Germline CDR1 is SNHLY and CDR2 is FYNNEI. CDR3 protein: CASSSGTTTDTQYF. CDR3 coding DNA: TGTGCCAGCAGCTCCGGGACCACAACAGATACGCAGTATTTT.

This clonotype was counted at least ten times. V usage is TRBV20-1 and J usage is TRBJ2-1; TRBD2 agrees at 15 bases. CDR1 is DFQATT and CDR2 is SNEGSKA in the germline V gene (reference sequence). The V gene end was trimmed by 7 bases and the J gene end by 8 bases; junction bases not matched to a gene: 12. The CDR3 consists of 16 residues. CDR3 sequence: CSVLSGTSGRWDEQFF. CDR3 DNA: TGCAGTGTCTTATCCGGGACTAGCGGGAGGTGGGATGAGCAGTTCTTC.

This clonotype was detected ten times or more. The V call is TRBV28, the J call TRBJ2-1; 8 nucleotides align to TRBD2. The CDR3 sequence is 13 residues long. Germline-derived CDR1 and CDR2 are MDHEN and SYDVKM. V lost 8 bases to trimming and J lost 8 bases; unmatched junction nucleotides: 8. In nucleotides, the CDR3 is TGTGCCAGCTCGGGAGGGAGGCGATATGAGCAGTTCTTC. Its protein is CASSGGRRYEQFF.

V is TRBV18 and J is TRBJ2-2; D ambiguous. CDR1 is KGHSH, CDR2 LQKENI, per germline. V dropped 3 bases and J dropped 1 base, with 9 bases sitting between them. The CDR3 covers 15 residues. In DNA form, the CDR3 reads TGTGCCAGCTCACCTTCTACATGGAACACCGGGGAGCTGTTTTTT. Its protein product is CASSPSTWNTGELFF.

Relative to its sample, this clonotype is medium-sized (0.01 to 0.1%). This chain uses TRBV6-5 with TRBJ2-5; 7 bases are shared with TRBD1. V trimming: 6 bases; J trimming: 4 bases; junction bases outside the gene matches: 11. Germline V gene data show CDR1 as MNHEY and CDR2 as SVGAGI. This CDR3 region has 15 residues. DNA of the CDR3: TGTGCCAGCAGCCCGAGCCAGGGGGTATCAGAGACCCAGTACTTC. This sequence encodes CASSPSQGVSETQYF.

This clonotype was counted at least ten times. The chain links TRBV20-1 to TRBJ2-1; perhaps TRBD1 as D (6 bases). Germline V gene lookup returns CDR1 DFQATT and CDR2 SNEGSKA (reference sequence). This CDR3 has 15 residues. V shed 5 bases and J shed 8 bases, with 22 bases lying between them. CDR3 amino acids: CSAATTGADVDEQFF. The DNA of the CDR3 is TGCAGTGCTGCAACGACAGGTGCCGACGTCGATGAGCAGTTCTTC.

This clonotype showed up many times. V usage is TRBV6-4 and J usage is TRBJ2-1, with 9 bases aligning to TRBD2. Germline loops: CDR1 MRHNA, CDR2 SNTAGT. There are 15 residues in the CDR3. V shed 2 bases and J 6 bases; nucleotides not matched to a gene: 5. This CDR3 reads CASSDGLAGSNEQFF. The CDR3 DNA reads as TGTGCCAGCAGTGACGGGCTAGCGGGAAGCAATGAGCAGTTCTTC.

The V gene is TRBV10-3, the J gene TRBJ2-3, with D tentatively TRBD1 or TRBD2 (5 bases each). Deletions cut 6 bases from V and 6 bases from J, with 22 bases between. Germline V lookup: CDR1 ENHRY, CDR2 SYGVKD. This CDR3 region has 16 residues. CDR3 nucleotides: TGTGCCATCAGCGCCACGGGACGGGGTCAGATGGATACGCAGTATTTT. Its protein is CAISATGRGQMDTQYF.

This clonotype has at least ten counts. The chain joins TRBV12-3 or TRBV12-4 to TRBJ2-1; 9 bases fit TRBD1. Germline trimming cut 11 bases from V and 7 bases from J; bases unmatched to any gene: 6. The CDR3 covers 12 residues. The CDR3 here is CAAGQGWNEQFF. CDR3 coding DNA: TGTGCCGCGGGACAGGGATGGAATGAGCAGTTCTTC.

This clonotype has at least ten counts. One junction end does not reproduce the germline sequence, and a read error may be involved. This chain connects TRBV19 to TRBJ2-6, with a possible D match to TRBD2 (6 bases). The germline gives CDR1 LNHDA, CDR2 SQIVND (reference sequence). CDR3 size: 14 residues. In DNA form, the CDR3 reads TGTGCCAGTAGGGGGAGGACTGGAGCCAACGTCCTGACTTTC. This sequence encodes CASRGRTGANVLTF. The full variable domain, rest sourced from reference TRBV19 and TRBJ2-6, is DGGITQSPKYLFRKEGQNVTLSCEQNLNHDAMYWYRQDPGQGLRLIYYSQIVNDFQKGDIAEGYSVSREKKESFPLTVTSAQKNPTAFYLCASRGRTGANVLTFGAGSRLTVL.

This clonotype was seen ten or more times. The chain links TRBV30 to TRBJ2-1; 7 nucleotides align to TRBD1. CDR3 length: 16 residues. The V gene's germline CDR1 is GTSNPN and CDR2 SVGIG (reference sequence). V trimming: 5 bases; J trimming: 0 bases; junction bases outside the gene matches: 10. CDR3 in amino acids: CAWGGRGDSSYNEQFF. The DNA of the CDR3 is TGTGCCTGGGGCGGTCGTGGGGACAGCTCCTACAATGAGCAGTTCTTC.

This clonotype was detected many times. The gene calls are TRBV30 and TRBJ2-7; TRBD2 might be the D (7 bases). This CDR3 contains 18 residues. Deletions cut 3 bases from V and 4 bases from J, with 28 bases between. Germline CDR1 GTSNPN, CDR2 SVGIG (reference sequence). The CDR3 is CAWRYSERERGADYEQYF. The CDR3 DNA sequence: TGTGCCTGGAGATATTCGGAACGAGAACGGGGGGCCGATTACGAGCAGTACTTC.

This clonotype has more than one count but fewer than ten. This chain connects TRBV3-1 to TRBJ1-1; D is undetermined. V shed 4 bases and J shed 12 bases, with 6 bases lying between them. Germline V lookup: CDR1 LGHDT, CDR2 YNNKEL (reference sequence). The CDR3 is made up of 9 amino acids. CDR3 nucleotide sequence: TGTGCCAGCAGCCCCGGTTCTTTCTTT. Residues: CASSPGSFF. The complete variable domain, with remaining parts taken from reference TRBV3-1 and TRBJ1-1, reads DTAVSQTPKYLVTQMGNDKSIKCEQNLGHDTMYWYKQDSKKFLKIMFSYNNKELIINETVPNRFSPKSPDKAHLNLHINSLELGDSAVYFCASSPGSFFGQGTRLTVV.

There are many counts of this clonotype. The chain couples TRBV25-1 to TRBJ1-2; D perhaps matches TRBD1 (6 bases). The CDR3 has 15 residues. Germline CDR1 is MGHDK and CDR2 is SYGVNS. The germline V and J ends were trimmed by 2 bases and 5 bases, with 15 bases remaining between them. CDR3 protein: CASSEGGTPLYGYTF. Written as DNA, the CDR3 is TGTGCCAGCAGTGAAGGGGGGACACCTCTTTATGGCTACACCTTC.

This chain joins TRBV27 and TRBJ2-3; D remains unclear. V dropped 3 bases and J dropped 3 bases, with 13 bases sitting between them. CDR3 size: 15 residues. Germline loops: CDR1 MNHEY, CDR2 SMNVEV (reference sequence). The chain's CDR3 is CASSLQAYNTDTQYF. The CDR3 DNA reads TGTGCCAGCAGTTTGCAAGCATACAATACAGATACGCAGTATTTT.

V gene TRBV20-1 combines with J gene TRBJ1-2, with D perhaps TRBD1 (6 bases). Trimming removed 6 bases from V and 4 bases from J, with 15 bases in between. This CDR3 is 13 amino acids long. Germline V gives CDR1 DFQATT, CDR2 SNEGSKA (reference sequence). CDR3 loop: CSAIRQAVYGYTF. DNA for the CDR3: TGCAGTGCCATTCGACAGGCCGTCTATGGCTACACCTTC.

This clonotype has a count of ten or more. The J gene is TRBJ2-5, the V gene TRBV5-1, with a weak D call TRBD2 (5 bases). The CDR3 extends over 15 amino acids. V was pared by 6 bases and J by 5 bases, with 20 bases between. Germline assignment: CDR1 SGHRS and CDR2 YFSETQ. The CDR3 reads CASTISDPREETQYF. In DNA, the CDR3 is TGCGCCAGCACAATTAGCGACCCTAGGGAGGAGACCCAGTACTTC.

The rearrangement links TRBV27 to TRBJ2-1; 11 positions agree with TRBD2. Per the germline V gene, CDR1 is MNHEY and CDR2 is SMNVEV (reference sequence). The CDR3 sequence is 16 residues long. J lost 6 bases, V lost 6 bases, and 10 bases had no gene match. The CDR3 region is CASSFRGLAELNEQFF. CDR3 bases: TGTGCCAGCAGCTTTAGGGGACTAGCGGAACTCAATGAGCAGTTCTTC.

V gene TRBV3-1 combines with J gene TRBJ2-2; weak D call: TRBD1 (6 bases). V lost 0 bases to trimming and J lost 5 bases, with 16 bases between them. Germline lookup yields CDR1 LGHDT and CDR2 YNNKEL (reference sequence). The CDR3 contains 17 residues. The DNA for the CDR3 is TGTGCCAGCAGCCAAGAGGATTGGGGGCTAAGGACCGGGGAGCTGTTTTTT. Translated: CASSQEDWGLRTGELFF. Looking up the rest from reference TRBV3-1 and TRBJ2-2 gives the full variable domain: DTAVSQTPKYLVTQMGNDKSIKCEQNLGHDTMYWYKQDSKKFLKIMFSYNNKELIINETVPNRFSPKSPDKAHLNLHINSLELGDSAVYFCASSQEDWGLRTGELFFGEGSRLTVL.